This T cell receptor (beta chain) derives from a study of blood T cell repertoires in COVID-19. As for the study in general: Italy, Spain and the United States were the sources of the convalescent and acute COVID-19 samples. T cells, B-cell-depleted T cells, or PBMCs supplied cDNA or gDNA.

As handled by the study authors: Reference gene primer amplification gave nucleated cell count estimates. Using immunoSEQ multiplex PCR, the repertoire was profiled, and TCRdb retains in-frame clones only, with some absent. The V and J calls and clone size were taken over from that table, and D and trimming were inferred from the DNA. The table lists around 75,000 clones, about 85% of them singletons. The germline gives CDR1 KGHSH, CDR2 LQKENI. J was trimmed by 11 bases and V by 0 bases; bases with no gene match: 25. The CDR3 totals 20 residues. The sequenced sample consisted of peripheral blood. The chain joins TRBV18 to TRBJ1-1; 9 bases are shared with TRBD1. The clonotype was recovered from a man aged 70-80 years with active COVID-19. CDR3 residues: CASSPPYWGPRGTGTWWAFF. Written as DNA, the CDR3 is TGTGCCAGCTCACCACCTTATTGGGGGCCAAGGGGGACAGGGACATGGTGGGCTTTCTTT.